Shown below are 13 T cell receptor beta chains from a single sample sequenced in a study of blood T cell repertoires in COVID-19. Profiling relied on immunoSEQ multiplex PCR, and the TCRdb table lists in-frame clones only, not all of them. The profile covers 32,000 or so clones, with 75% to 90% appearing a single time and less than 2% taken by the ten largest. Material: peripheral blood. The source of these receptors is a man in his fifties with active or convalescent COVID-19.

This clone has a single count. The chain couples TRBV2 to TRBJ2-3; D ambiguous. The CDR3 is 13 residues long. V dropped 2 bases and J dropped 5 bases, with 8 bases sitting between them. Germline CDR1 and CDR2: SNHLY and FYNNEI. Here the CDR3 reads CASSEPGRDTQYF. The DNA for the CDR3 is TGTGCCAGCAGTGAACCCGGTAGAGATACGCAGTATTTT. Full variable domain (rest looked up from reference TRBV2 and TRBJ2-3): EPEVTQTPSHQVTQMGQEVILRCVPISNHLYFYWYRQILGQKVEFLVSFYNNEISEKSEIFDDQFSVERPDGSNFTLKIRSTKLEDSAMYFCASSEPGRDTQYFGPGTRLTVL.

The CDR3 spells CSVWRESGTQYF. The CDR3 coding sequence is TGCAGCGTTTGGAGGGAGTCGGGGACCCAGTACTTC. This chain links TRBV29-1 with TRBJ2-5, with D maybe TRBD2 (6 bases). This CDR3 comprises 12 residues. Germline assignment: CDR1 SQVTM and CDR2 ANQGSEA. The V end lost 5 bases, the J end lost 7 bases, and 14 bases lay between the germline ends.

There are a few counts of this clone. The chain uses TRBV9 and TRBJ1-1; 7 bases map to TRBD1. The V segment lost 4 bases and the J segment 1 base; nucleotides outside the gene matches: 4. The CDR3 is 14 residues long. Germline V gene data show CDR1 as SGDLS and CDR2 as YYNGEE. For the CDR3, the DNA is TGTGCCAGCAGCCCAAGGACAGGGAACACTGAAGCTTTCTTT. Its translation is CASSPRTGNTEAFF. Looking up the rest from reference TRBV9 and TRBJ1-1 gives the full variable domain: DSGVTQTPKHLITATGQRVTLRCSPRSGDLSVYWYQQSLDQGLQFLIQYYNGEERAKGNILERFSAQQFPDLHSELNLSSLELGDSALYFCASSPRTGNTEAFFGQGTRLTVV.

This clone was seen only a few times. The chain couples TRBV2 to TRBJ2-7, with 14 bases fitting TRBD2. CDR1 SNHLY and CDR2 FYNNEI come from the germline V gene. V lost 3 bases to trimming and J lost 5 bases; unmatched junction nucleotides: 3. This CDR3 comprises 15 residues. The CDR3 here is CASSEGLAGADEQYF. DNA for the CDR3: TGTGCCAGCAGTGAGGGACTAGCGGGAGCAGACGAGCAGTACTTC. The full variable domain, its missing parts supplied by reference TRBV2 and TRBJ2-7, is EPEVTQTPSHQVTQMGQEVILRCVPISNHLYFYWYRQILGQKVEFLVSFYNNEISEKSEIFDDQFSVERPDGSNFTLKIRSTKLEDSAMYFCASSEGLAGADEQYFGPGTRLTVT.

The chain joins TRBV28 to TRBJ1-5; the D gene is possibly TRBD1 (5 bases). The ends were cut back, 5 bases at V and 0 bases at J, with 17 bases in the middle. This CDR3 spans 17 amino acids. CDR1 is MDHEN and CDR2 is SYDVKM in the germline V gene. This CDR3 reads CASSRGRAQLSNQPQHF. The CDR3 coding sequence is TGTGCCAGCAGTAGAGGCAGGGCCCAACTTAGCAATCAGCCCCAGCATTTT.

This chain uses TRBV6-2 or TRBV6-3 with TRBJ2-7; the D is unclear. CDR1 and CDR2 (germline): MNHEY, SVGEGT. The germline V and J ends were trimmed by 2 bases and 6 bases, with 17 bases remaining between them. This CDR3 is built from 15 residues. The CDR3, as DNA: TGTGCCAGCAGTTACAACCAACCCGGTTTCTCCGAGCAGTACTTC. Protein: CASSYNQPGFSEQYF.

V gene TRBV28 combines with J gene TRBJ2-2, with TRBD1 matching over 8 bases. Germline V CDR1 and CDR2: MDHEN, SYDVKM. The trim removed 0 bases at V and 4 bases at J, leaving 1 base unmatched. The CDR3 is 15 residues long. The CDR3 coding sequence is TGTGCCAGCAGTTTATGGGACAGGGTCACCGGGGAGCTGTTTTTT. The encoded protein is CASSLWDRVTGELFF.

This CDR3 reads CASTTPNSNQPQHF. In DNA form, the CDR3 reads TGTGCCAGCACGACACCCAATAGCAATCAGCCCCAGCATTTT. The rearrangement links TRBV6-4 to TRBJ1-5; D is uncertain. The CDR3 is 14 residues long. Germline CDR1 reads MRHNA; CDR2 reads SNTAGT. Trimming took 7 bases from V and 0 from J, leaving 10 bases between them.

This chain uses TRBV7-8 with TRBJ2-4, with TRBD1 identical over 8 bases. CDR1 SGHVS and CDR2 FQNEAQ come from the germline V gene. The CDR3 totals 16 residues. Trimming cost V 5 bases and J 2 bases; bases outside gene matches: 8. The CDR3 spells CASSRRQGRTKNIQYF. Here the CDR3 DNA reads TGTGCCAGCAGCCGCCGACAGGGGAGGACCAAAAACATTCAGTACTTC.

This chain connects TRBV28 to TRBJ1-1, with TRBD1 identical over 9 bases. CDR1 is MDHEN and CDR2 is SYDVKM in the germline V gene. The CDR3 runs to 13 residues. J gave up 10 bases and V 2 bases, and 5 bases lay outside the gene matches. The CDR3, as DNA: TGTGCCAGCAGTTTACACAGGGGGCTCCGAGCTTTCTTT. This encodes CASSLHRGLRAFF. Variable domain in full (rest from reference TRBV28 and TRBJ1-1): DVKVTQSSRYLVKRTGEKVFLECVQDMDHENMFWYRQDPGLGLRLIYFSYDVKMKEKGDIPEGYSVSREKKERFSLILESASTNQTSMYLCASSLHRGLRAFFGQGTRLTVV.

The chain employs TRBV9 and TRBJ2-2, with 8 bases identical to TRBD2. CDR1 is SGDLS and CDR2 is YYNGEE in the germline V gene. V lost 4 bases and J lost 4; bases outside the gene matches: 12. CDR3 size: 17 residues. DNA of the CDR3: TGTGCCAGCAGCAACTGGGTAAGGACTAGCAGCACCGGGGAGCTGTTTTTT. Amino acids: CASSNWVRTSSTGELFF.

The V gene is TRBV28, the J gene TRBJ1-2; D call uncertain. The V end was cut by 10 bases, the J end by 4 bases, with 10 bases between. Germline V gene data show CDR1 as MDHEN and CDR2 as SYDVKM. CDR3 length: 11 amino acids. CDR3 DNA sequence: TGTGCCATGGGCAACATCTATGGCTACACCTTC. This codes for CAMGNIYGYTF.

This clone was detected only a few times. The J gene is TRBJ1-6, the V gene TRBV28; TRBD1 matches at 7 bases. CDR1 and CDR2 from the germline V gene are MDHEN and SYDVKM. V lost 5 bases to trimming and J lost 8 bases; unmatched junction nucleotides: 9. The CDR3 contains 15 residues. The CDR3 sequence is CASSIQGIIDSPLHF. The CDR3 nucleotides read TGTGCCAGCAGTATACAGGGGATTATTGATTCACCCCTCCACTTT.